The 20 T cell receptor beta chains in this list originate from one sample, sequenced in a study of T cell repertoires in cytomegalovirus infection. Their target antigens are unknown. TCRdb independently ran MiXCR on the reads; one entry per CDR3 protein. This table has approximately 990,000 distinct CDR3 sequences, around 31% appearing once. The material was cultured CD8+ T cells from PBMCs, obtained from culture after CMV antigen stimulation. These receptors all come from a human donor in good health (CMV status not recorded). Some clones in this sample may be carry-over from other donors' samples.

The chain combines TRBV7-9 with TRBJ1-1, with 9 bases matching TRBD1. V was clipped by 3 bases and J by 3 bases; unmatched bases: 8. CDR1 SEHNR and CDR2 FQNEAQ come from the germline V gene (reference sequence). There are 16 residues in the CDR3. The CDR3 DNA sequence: TGTGCCAGCAGCTTTGCCCTTCGACAGGGGGACACTGAAGCTTTCTTT. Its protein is CASSFALRQGDTEAFF. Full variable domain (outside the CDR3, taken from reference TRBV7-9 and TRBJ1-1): DTGVSQNPRHKITKRGQNVTFRCDPISEHNRLYWYRQTLGQGPEFLTYFQNEAQLEKSRLLSDRFSAERPKGSFSTLEIQRTEQGDSAMYLCASSFALRQGDTEAFFGQGTRLTVV.

This chain's CDR3 is CASSTTGSPDTQYF. For the CDR3, the DNA is TGTGCCAGCAGTACGACAGGGTCCCCAGATACGCAGTATTTT. The chain combines TRBV12-3 or TRBV12-4 with TRBJ2-3; 7 nucleotides match TRBD1. The CDR3 runs to 14 residues. J lost 4 bases, V lost 5 bases, and 6 bases had no gene match.

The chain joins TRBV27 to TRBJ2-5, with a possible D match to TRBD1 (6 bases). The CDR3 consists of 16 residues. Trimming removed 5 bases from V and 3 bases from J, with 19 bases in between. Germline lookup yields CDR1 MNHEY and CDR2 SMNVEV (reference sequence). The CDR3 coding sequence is TGTGCCAGCAGTCCCTTGGACAGTTCCCTGAAAGAGACCCAGTACTTC. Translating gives CASSPLDSSLKETQYF.

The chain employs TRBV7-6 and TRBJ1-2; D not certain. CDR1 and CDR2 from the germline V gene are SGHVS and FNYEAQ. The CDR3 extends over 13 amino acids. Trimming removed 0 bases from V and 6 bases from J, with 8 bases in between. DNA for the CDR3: TGTGCCAGCAGCTTAGCTGGTGAGAATGGCTACACCTTC. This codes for CASSLAGENGYTF.

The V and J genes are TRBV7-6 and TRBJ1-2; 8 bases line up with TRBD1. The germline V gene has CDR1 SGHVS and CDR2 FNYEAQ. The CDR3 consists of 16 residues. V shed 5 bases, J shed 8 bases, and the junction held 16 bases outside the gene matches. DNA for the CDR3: TGTGCCAGCAGCCCCCCAGGACAGGGACGGTGGCGGGGCTACACCTTC. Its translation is CASSPPGQGRWRGYTF.

Written as DNA, the CDR3 is TGTGCCACCTCCCCGAGCTCTGGAAACACCATATATTTT. Its translation: CATSPSSGNTIYF. The chain employs TRBV15 and TRBJ1-3; D call uncertain. Trimming took 8 bases from V and 0 from J, leaving 8 bases between them. The germline CDR1 and CDR2 sequences are LNHNV and YYDKDF (reference sequence). This CDR3 comprises 13 residues.

The CDR3 DNA reads TGTGCCAGCAGCTTAGCGTTGGGGGTTATCGGCCACGAGCAGTACTTC. Its protein product is CASSLALGVIGHEQYF. The V and J genes are TRBV7-9 and TRBJ2-7, with D perhaps assigned TRBD1 or TRBD2 (5 bases each). CDR1 SEHNR and CDR2 FQNEAQ come from the germline V gene (reference sequence). The CDR3 runs 16 residues. V lost 0 bases and J lost 5, with 17 bases in between.

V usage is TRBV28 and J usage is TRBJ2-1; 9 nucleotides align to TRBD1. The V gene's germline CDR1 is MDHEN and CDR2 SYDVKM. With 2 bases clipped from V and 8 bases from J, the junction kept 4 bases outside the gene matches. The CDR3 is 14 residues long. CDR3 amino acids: CASSLRDRAYEQFF. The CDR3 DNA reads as TGTGCCAGCAGTTTACGGGACAGGGCCTATGAGCAGTTCTTC.

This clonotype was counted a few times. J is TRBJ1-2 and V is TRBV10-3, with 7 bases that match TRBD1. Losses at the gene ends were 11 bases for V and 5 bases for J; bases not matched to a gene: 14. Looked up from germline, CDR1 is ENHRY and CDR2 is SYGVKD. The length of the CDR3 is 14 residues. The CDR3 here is CAVTGEGIGYGYTF. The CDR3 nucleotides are TGTGCCGTCACAGGGGAGGGGATCGGTTATGGCTACACCTTC.

The CDR3 reads CASSEEGGTGGFYGYTF. Here the CDR3 DNA reads TGTGCCAGCAGTGAAGAGGGGGGGACAGGGGGCTTCTATGGCTACACCTTC. The rearrangement joins TRBV2 to TRBJ1-2; the match to TRBD1 covers 12 bases. The CDR3 runs to 17 residues. Germline CDR1 reads SNHLY; CDR2 reads FYNNEI. V gave up 1 base and J gave up 4 bases; unmatched junction bases: 7. Full variable domain (missing parts from reference TRBV2 and TRBJ1-2): EPEVTQTPSHQVTQMGQEVILRCVPISNHLYFYWYRQILGQKVEFLVSFYNNEISEKSEIFDDQFSVERPDGSNFTLKIRSTKLEDSAMYFCASSEEGGTGGFYGYTFGSGTRLTVV.

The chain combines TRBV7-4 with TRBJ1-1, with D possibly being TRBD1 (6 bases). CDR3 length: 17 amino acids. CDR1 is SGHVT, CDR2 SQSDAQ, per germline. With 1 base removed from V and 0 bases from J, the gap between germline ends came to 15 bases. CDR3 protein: CASSLGDRTMLNTEAFF. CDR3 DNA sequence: TGTGCCAGCAGCTTAGGCGACAGGACGATGTTGAACACTGAAGCTTTCTTT.

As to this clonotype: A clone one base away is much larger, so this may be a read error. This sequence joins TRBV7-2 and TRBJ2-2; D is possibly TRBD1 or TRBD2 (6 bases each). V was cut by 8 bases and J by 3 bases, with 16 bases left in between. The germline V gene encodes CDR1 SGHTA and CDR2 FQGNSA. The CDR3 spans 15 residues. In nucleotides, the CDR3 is TGTGCCAGCCCCGACCGGGGGCCGGACACCGGGGAGCTGTTTTTT. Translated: CASPDRGPDTGELFF.

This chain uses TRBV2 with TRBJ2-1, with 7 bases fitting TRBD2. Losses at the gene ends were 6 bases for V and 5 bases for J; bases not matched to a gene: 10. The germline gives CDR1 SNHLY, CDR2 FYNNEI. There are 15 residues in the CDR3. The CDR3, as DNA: TGTGCCAGCAGGAGGGAGCGGGGAGGCAACAATGAGCAGTTCTTC. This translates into CASRRERGGNNEQFF.

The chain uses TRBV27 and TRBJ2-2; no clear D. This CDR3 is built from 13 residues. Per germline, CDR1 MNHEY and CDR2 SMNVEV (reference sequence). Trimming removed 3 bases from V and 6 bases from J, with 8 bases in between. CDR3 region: CASSFPTAGELFF. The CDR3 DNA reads TGTGCCAGCAGTTTCCCGACCGCCGGGGAGCTGTTTTTT.

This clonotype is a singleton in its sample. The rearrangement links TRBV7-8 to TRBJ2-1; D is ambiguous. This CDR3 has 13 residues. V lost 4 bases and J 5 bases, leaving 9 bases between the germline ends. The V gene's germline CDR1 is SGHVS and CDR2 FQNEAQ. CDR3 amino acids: CASSSPPHNEQFF. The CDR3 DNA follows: TGTGCCAGCAGCTCGCCCCCCCACAATGAGCAGTTCTTC.

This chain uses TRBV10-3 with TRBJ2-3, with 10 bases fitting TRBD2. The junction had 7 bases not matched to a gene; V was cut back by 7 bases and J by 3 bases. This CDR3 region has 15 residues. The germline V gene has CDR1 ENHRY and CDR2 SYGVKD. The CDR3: CAIKSSAGGTDTQYF. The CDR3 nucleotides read TGTGCCATCAAGTCATCAGCGGGGGGGACAGATACGCAGTATTTT.

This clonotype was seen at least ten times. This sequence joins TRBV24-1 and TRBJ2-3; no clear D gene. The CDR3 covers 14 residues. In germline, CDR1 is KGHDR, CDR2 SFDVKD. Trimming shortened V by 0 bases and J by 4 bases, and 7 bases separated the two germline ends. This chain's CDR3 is CATSDLAASDTQYF. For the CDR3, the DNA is TGTGCCACCAGTGATTTGGCAGCGTCAGATACGCAGTATTTT.

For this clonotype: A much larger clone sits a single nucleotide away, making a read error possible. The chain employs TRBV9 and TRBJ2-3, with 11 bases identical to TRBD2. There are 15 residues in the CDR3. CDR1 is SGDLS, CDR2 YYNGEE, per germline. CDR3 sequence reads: CVSSETSGAADTQYF. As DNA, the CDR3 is TGTGTCAGCAGTGAGACTAGCGGGGCCGCAGATACGCAGTATTTT. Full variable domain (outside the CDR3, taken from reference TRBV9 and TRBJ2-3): DSGVTQTPKHLITATGQRVTLRCSPRSGDLSVYWYQQSLDQGLQFLIQYYNGEERAKGNILERFSAQQFPDLHSELNLSSLELGDSALYFCVSSETSGAADTQYFGPGTRLTVL.

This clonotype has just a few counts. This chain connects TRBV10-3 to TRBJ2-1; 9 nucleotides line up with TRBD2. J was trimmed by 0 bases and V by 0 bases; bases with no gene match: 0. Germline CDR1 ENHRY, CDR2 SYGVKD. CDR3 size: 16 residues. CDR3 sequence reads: CAISESSGSSYNEQFF. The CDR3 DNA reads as TGTGCCATCAGTGAGTCTAGCGGGAGCTCCTACAATGAGCAGTTCTTC.

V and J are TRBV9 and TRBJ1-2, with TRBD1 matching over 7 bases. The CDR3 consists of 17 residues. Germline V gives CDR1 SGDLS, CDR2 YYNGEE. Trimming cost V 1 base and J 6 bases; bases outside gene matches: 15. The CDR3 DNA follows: TGTGCCAGCAGCGTACGGATAACCGGGACAGAACCCGATGGCTACACCTTC. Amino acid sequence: CASSVRITGTEPDGYTF.